This T cell receptor (beta chain) was recorded in a study of shared clonotypes between healthy human individuals. V dropped 6 bases and J dropped 7; count of bases not matched to a gene: 12. The CDR3 is 15 residues long. The germline gives CDR1 LNHDA, CDR2 SQIVND (reference sequence). Assay used: immunoSEQ multiplex PCR; TCRdb lists only in-frame clones, some missing. This table holds over 2,000,000 clones, around 93% found once. Positive CCR7 selection of CD45RO-negative cells yielded the naive CD8 cells, and terminally differentiated effector memory CD45RA+ cells were excluded. Sample: naive CD8+ T cells from PBMCs. The chain links TRBV19 to TRBJ1-2; 9 bases line up with TRBD1. The source is a man between 18 and 29 years old in good health. Some clones in this sample may be carry-over from other donors' samples. CDR3 in amino acids: CASSWVGQGVSGYTF. The CDR3 DNA is TGTGCCAGTAGCTGGGTGGGACAGGGCGTTTCTGGCTACACCTTC.